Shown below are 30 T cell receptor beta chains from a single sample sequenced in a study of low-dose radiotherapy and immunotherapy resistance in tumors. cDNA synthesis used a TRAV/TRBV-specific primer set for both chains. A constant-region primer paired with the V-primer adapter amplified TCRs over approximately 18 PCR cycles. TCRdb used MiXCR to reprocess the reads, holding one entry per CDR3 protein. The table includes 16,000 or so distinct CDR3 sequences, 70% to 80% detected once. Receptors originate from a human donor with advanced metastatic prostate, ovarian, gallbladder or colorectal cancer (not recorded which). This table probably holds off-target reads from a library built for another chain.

CDR3 DNA sequence: TGTGCCAGCAGTCCCTGGGAGGGAGCCGGGGAGCTGTTTTTT. This translates into CASSPWEGAGELFF. The rearrangement uses TRBV12-3 or TRBV12-4 and TRBJ2-2, with 7 bases aligning to TRBD2. The CDR3 consists of 14 residues. Trimming took 5 bases from V and 6 from J; bases not matched to a gene: 6.

This chain's CDR3 is CASSSGTYTGELFF. The CDR3 DNA is TGCGCCAGCAGTTCCGGGACCTACACCGGGGAGCTGTTTTTT. J is TRBJ2-2 and V is TRBV5-1; D may match TRBD1 or TRBD2 (5 bases each). The CDR3 extends over 14 amino acids. The V end lost 5 bases, the J end lost 3 bases, and 11 bases lay between the germline ends. Germline CDR1 SGHRS, CDR2 YFSETQ.

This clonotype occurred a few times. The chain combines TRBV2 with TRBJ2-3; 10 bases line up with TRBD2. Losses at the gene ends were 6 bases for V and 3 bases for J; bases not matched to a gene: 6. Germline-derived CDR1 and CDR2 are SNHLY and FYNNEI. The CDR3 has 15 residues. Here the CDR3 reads CASSETSGATDTQYF. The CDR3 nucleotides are TGTGCCAGCAGCGAAACTAGCGGGGCGACAGATACGCAGTATTTT.

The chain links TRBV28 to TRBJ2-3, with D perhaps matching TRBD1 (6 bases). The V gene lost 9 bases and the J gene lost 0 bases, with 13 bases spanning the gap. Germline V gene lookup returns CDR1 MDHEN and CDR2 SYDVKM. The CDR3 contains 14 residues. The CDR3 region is CASAGELSTDTQYF. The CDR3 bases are TGTGCCAGTGCAGGGGAACTCAGCACAGATACGCAGTATTTT.

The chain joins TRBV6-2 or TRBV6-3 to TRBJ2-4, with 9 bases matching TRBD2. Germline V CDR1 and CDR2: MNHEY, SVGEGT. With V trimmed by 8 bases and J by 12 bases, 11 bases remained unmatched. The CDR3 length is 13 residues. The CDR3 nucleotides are TGTGCCAGCGGCCTGGCGGGGGGGTTTGCTCAGTACTTC. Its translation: CASGLAGGFAQYF.

The CDR3 bases are TGTGCCAGCAGCTCAGAGGCGCGTCAGGGTGTAGATACGCAGTATTTT. It specifies CASSSEARQGVDTQYF. This chain connects TRBV7-9 to TRBJ2-3; TRBD1 might be the D (5 bases). V lost 4 bases and J lost 5, with 19 bases in between. Germline CDR1 reads SEHNR; CDR2 reads FQNEAQ (reference sequence). The CDR3 totals 16 residues.

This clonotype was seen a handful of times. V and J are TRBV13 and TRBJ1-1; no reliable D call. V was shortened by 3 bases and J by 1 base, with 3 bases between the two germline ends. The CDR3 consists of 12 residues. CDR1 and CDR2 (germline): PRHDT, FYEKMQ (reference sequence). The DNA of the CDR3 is TGTGCCAGCAGCTTTTCGAACACTGAAGCTTTCTTT. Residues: CASSFSNTEAFF.

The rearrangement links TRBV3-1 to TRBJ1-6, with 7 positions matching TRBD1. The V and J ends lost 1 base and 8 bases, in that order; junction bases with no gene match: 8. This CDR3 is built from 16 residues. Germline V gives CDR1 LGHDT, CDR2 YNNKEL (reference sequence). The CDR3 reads CASSQGRTGEYSPLHF. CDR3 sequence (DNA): TGTGCCAGCAGCCAAGGTCGTACAGGGGAGTATTCACCCCTCCACTTT.

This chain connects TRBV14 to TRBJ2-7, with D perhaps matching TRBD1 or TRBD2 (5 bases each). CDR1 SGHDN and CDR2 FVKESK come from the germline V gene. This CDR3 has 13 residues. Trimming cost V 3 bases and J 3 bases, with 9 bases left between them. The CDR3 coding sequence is TGTGCCAGCAGCCAGGGGGTAGGCTACGAGCAGTACTTC. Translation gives CASSQGVGYEQYF. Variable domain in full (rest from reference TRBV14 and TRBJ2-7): EAGVTQFPSHSVIEKGQTVTLRCDPISGHDNLYWYRRVMGKEIKFLLHFVKESKQDESGMPNNRFLAERTGGTYSTLKVQPAELEDSGVYFCASSQGVGYEQYFGPGTRLTVT.

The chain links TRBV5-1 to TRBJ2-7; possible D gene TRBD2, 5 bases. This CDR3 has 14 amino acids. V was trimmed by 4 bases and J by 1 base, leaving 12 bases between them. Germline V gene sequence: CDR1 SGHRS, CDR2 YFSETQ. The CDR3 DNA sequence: TGCGCCAGCAGCCCTCGGGGAGATTCCTACGAGCAGTACTTC. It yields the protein CASSPRGDSYEQYF.

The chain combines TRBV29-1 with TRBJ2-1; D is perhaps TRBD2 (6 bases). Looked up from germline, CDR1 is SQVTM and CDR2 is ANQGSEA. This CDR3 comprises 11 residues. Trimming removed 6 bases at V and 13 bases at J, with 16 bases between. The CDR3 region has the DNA TGCAGCGTCCCTCCCAGGGAGGATCAGTTCTTC. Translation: CSVPPREDQFF.

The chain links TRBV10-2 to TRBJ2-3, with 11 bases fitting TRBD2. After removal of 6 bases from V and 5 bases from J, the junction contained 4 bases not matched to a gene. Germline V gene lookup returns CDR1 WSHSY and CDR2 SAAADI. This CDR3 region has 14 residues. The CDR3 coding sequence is TGCGCCAGCAGCCCGGGACTAGCGGTAGATACGCAGTATTTT. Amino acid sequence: CASSPGLAVDTQYF.

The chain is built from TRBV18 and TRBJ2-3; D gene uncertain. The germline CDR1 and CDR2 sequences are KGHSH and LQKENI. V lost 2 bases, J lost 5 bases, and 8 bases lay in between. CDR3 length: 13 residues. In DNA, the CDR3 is TGTGCCAGCTCACCAACTACTGTAGATACGCAGTATTTT. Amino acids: CASSPTTVDTQYF.

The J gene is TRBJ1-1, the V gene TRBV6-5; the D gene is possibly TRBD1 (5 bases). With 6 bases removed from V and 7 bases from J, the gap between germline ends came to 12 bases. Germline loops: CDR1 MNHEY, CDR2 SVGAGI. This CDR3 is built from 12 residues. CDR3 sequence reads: CASRRRTGEAFF. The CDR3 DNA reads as TGTGCCAGCAGACGACGTACAGGTGAAGCTTTCTTT.

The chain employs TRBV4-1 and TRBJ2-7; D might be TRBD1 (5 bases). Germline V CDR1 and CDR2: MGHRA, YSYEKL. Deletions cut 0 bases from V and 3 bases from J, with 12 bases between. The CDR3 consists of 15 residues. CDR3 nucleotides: TGCGCCAGCAGCCAAGAACGCCAGGGCGTCTACGAGCAGTACTTC. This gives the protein CASSQERQGVYEQYF.

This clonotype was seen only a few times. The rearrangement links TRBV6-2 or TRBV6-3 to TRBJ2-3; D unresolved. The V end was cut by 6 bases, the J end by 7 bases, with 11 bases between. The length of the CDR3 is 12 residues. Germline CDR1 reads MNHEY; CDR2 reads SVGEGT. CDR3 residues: CASSTNSNTQYF. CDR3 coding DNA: TGTGCCAGCAGCACAAACAGCAATACGCAGTATTTT.

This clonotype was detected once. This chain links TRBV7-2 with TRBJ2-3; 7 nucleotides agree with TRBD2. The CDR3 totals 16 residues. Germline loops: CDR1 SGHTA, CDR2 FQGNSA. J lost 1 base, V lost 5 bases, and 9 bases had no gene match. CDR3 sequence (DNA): TGTGCCAGCAGCCCCGTCGGGGGGATTGGCACAGATACGCAGTATTTT. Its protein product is CASSPVGGIGTDTQYF.

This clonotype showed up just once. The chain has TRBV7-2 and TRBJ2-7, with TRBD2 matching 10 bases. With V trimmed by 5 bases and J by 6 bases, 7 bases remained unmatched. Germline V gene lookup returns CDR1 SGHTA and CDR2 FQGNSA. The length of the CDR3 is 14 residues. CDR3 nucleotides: TGTGCCAGCAGCACCCAGCGGGGGGGCGTCGAGCAGTACTTC. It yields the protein CASSTQRGGVEQYF.

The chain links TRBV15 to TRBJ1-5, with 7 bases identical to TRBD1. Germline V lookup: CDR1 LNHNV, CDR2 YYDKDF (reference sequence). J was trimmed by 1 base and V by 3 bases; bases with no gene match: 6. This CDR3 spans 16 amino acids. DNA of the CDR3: TGTGCCACCAGCAGCGCCGGGACAGAAAGCAATCAGCCCCAGCATTTT. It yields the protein CATSSAGTESNQPQHF.

This chain's CDR3 is CASSDPRLNTEAFF. The CDR3 region has the DNA TGTGCCAGCAGTGATCCCAGATTGAACACTGAAGCTTTCTTT. The rearrangement joins TRBV2 to TRBJ1-1; D gene unclear. Germline values: CDR1 SNHLY, CDR2 FYNNEI. Trimming left V 3 bases short and J 0 bases short, with 8 bases between. The CDR3 is 14 residues long.

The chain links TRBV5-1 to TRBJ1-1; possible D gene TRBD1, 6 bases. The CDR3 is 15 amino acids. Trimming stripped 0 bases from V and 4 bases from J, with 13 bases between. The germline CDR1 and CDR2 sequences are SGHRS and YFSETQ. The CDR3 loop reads CASSLAAGGVTEAFF. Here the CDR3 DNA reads TGCGCCAGCAGCTTGGCCGCCGGGGGCGTCACTGAAGCTTTCTTT.

The CDR3 region has the DNA TGTGCCAGCAGCGTCCCTCCACTCCCTAAGGACAGCCGGACCTACGAGCAGTACTTC. This gives the protein CASSVPPLPKDSRTYEQYF. The chain carries TRBV9 and TRBJ2-7, with D tentatively TRBD1 (6 bases). The germline V and J ends were trimmed by 2 bases and 2 bases, with 26 bases remaining between them. The V gene's germline CDR1 is SGDLS and CDR2 YYNGEE. The CDR3 spans 19 residues. The entire variable domain, with the rest obtained from reference TRBV9 and TRBJ2-7, is as follows: DSGVTQTPKHLITATGQRVTLRCSPRSGDLSVYWYQQSLDQGLQFLIQYYNGEERAKGNILERFSAQQFPDLHSELNLSSLELGDSALYFCASSVPPLPKDSRTYEQYFGPGTRLTVT.

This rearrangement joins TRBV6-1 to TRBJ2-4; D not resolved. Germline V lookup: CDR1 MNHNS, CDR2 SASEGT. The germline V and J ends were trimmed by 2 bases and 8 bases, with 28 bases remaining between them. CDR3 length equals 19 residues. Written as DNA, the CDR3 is TGTGCCAGCAGTGAAACCCCCGTTTTGATCGGGCCAAACTGGGACATTCAGTACTTC. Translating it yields CASSETPVLIGPNWDIQYF.

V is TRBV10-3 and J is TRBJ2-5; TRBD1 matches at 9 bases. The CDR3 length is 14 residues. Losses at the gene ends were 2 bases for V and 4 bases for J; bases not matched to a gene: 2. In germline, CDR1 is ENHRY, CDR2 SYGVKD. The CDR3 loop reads CAISETGGGETQYF. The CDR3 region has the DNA TGTGCCATCAGTGAGACAGGGGGCGGAGAGACCCAGTACTTC.

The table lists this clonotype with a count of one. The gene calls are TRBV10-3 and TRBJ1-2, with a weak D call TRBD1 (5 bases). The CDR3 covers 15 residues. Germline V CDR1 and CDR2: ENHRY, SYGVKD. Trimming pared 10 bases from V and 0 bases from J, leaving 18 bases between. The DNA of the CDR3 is TGTGCCAGTCTTAGGACAACCCGCGCTAACTATGGCTACACCTTC. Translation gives CASLRTTRANYGYTF.

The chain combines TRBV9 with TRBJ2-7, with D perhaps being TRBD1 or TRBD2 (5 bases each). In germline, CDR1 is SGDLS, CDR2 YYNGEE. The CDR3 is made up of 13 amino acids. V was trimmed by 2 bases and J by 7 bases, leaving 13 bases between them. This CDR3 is CASSVRQGGEQYF. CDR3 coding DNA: TGTGCCAGCAGCGTCCGGCAGGGCGGGGAGCAGTACTTC. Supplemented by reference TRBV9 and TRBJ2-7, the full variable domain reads DSGVTQTPKHLITATGQRVTLRCSPRSGDLSVYWYQQSLDQGLQFLIQYYNGEERAKGNILERFSAQQFPDLHSELNLSSLELGDSALYFCASSVRQGGEQYFGPGTRLTVT.

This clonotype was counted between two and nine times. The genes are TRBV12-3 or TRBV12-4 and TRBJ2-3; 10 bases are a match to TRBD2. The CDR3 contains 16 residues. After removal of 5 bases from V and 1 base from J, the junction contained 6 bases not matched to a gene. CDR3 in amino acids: CASSPLAGGGTDTQYF. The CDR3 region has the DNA TGTGCCAGCAGTCCCTTAGCGGGAGGTGGCACAGATACGCAGTATTTT.

CDR3 DNA sequence: TGCGCCAGCAGCCCCACTGTTCGTGCGGGAGGGGAAACAGATACGCAGTATTTT. It specifies CASSPTVRAGGETDTQYF. This chain connects TRBV5-1 to TRBJ2-3; 9 bases match TRBD2. The germline gives CDR1 SGHRS, CDR2 YFSETQ. The junction had 15 bases not matched to a gene; V was cut back by 4 bases and J by 3 bases. CDR3 size: 18 residues.

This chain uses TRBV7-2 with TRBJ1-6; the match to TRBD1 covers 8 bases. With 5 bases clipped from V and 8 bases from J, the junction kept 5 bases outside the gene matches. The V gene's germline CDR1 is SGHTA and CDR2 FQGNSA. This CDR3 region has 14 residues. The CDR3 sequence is CASSPGQGHSPLHF. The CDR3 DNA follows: TGTGCCAGCAGCCCCGGACAGGGTCATTCACCCCTCCACTTT.

DNA for the CDR3: TGTGCCAGCACCCCCGGTGGGCAGCCGAGCTCTGGAAACACCATATATTTT. As protein: CASTPGGQPSSGNTIYF. The chain uses TRBV6-1 and TRBJ1-3; D is unclear. The CDR3 length is 17 residues. Germline CDR1 is MNHNS and CDR2 is SASEGT. Trimming cost V 7 bases and J 0 bases, with 19 bases left between them.